This entry describes one T cell receptor beta chain. Its antigen remains unknown. The CDR3 sequence is 14 residues long. Looked up from germline, CDR1 is KGHSH and CDR2 is LQKENI. The ends lost 7 bases at V and 8 bases at J; junction bases unmatched: 6. The sample is drawn from a study of PD-1 blockade in classical Hodgkin lymphoma. Overall study results and limits: TCR diversity at baseline was reported to be reduced in newly diagnosed patients relative to healthy donors. Baseline diversity resembling that of newly diagnosed patients was seen in complete responders. CD4+ TCR diversity, unlike CD8+, rose significantly by C4D1.

Profiling relied on immunoSEQ multiplex PCR, and the TCRdb table lists in-frame clones only, not all of them. The table lists around 92,000 clones, about 83% of them singletons. Time point described: cycle 4 day 1 (C4D1), after 6 weeks of nivolumab. All trial patients relapsed after autologous stem cell transplantation. The clonotype comes from a human donor with classical Hodgkin lymphoma. The input for sequencing was peripheral blood mononuclear cells (PBMCs), taken before the fourth cycle of nivolumab. The genes are TRBV18 and TRBJ2-1; 12 positions match TRBD2. The CDR3 loop is CASFLTSGSYEQFF. CDR3 sequence (DNA): TGTGCCAGCTTCCTGACTAGCGGGAGTTATGAGCAGTTCTTC.